The 11 T cell receptor beta chains given below trace back to one sample, sequenced in a study of graft-versus-host responses after intestinal transplantation. Data came from immunoSEQ multiplex PCR; TCRdb stores just in-frame clones and leaves some out. The data contain about 85,000 clones, around 93% of them singletons. Their specific antigens are unknown. The sequencing here drew on unstimulated CD8+ T cells sorted from spleen or lymph node cells, taken before transplant. The receptor set was obtained from a human donor who was the organ donor for an intestinal transplant.

This clone turned up a few times. The chain joins TRBV27 to TRBJ2-4; D call uncertain. This CDR3 is 14 amino acids long. Trimming shortened V by 2 bases and J by 6 bases, and 11 bases separated the two germline ends. The germline V gene encodes CDR1 MNHEY and CDR2 SMNVEV (reference sequence). The CDR3 sequence is CASSLEASLNIQYF. The CDR3 nucleotides read TGTGCCAGCAGTTTAGAGGCGTCCCTAAACATTCAGTACTTC.

The rearrangement joins TRBV5-1 to TRBJ2-1; TRBD2 agrees at 15 bases. The CDR3 extends over 16 amino acids. CDR1 is SGHRS, CDR2 YFSETQ, per germline. The trim removed 2 bases at V and 9 bases at J, leaving 6 bases unmatched. The CDR3 bases are TGCGCCAGCAGCTTCCGGACTAGCGGGAGGGTAGGTGAGCAGTTCTTC. Its translation: CASSFRTSGRVGEQFF.

The chain couples TRBV9 to TRBJ2-7, with 7 bases fitting TRBD1. Germline CDR1 is SGDLS and CDR2 is YYNGEE. CDR3 length equals 15 residues. Trimming cost V 4 bases and J 1 base; bases outside gene matches: 8. Written as DNA, the CDR3 is TGTGCCAGCAGCCCCGGTACGGGACAGTCCTACGAGCAGTACTTC. Protein sequence: CASSPGTGQSYEQYF.

This chain joins TRBV27 and TRBJ2-2; the D call may be TRBD1 or TRBD2 (5 bases each). CDR3 length: 19 residues. V was cut by 7 bases and J by 0 bases, with 24 bases left in between. Per the germline V gene, CDR1 is MNHEY and CDR2 is SMNVEV (reference sequence). The CDR3 region is CASTTKSARDGTNTGELFF. In nucleotides, the CDR3 is TGTGCCAGCACCACCAAATCGGCGAGGGACGGCACGAACACCGGGGAGCTGTTTTTT.

The chain joins TRBV5-6 to TRBJ2-2; unclear D gene. The CDR3 totals 14 residues. The germline V and J ends were trimmed by 4 bases and 3 bases, with 10 bases remaining between them. CDR1 is SGHDT, CDR2 YYEEEE, per germline. This chain's CDR3 is CASSLIRDTGELFF. The CDR3 DNA sequence: TGTGCCAGCAGCCTAATCCGGGACACCGGGGAGCTGTTTTTT.

CDR3 nucleotide sequence: TGTGCCGCCAAGGGAGCCAGGTGGAGGGCACTCAATGAGCAGTTCTTC. It specifies CAAKGARWRALNEQFF. The chain is built from TRBV10-3 and TRBJ2-1; possibly TRBD2 for D (6 bases). This CDR3 is built from 16 residues. Germline CDR1 ENHRY, CDR2 SYGVKD. Trimming removed 11 bases at V and 6 bases at J, with 26 bases between.

This sequence joins TRBV7-9 and TRBJ2-2; no reliable D call. The germline V gene encodes CDR1 SEHNR and CDR2 FQNEAQ (reference sequence). CDR3 length: 10 amino acids. Trimming cost V 5 bases and J 7 bases, with 2 bases left between them. CDR3 sequence reads: CASSNGELFF. CDR3 in DNA: TGTGCCAGCAGCAACGGGGAGCTGTTTTTT.

This sequence joins TRBV5-1 and TRBJ1-2; 9 bases line up with TRBD1. The CDR3 loop spans 17 amino acids. Germline V CDR1 and CDR2: SGHRS, YFSETQ. The V and J ends lost 4 bases and 2 bases, in that order; junction bases with no gene match: 12. CDR3 nucleotide sequence: TGCGCCAGCAGCGTGGACAGGGGAAGGCTGGCAAACTATGGCTACACCTTC. Protein sequence: CASSVDRGRLANYGYTF. The complete variable domain, with remaining parts taken from reference TRBV5-1 and TRBJ1-2, reads KAGVTQTPRYLIKTRGQQVTLSCSPISGHRSVSWYQQTPGQGLQFLFEYFSETQRNKGNFPGRFSGRQFSNSRSEMNVSTLELGDSALYLCASSVDRGRLANYGYTFGSGTRLTVV.

The CDR3 loop reads CASSLGQYSGNTIYF. The CDR3 coding sequence is TGTGCCAGCAGTTTAGGGCAGTACTCTGGAAACACCATATATTTT. V and J are TRBV28 and TRBJ1-3; D is unclear. The germline V gene has CDR1 MDHEN and CDR2 SYDVKM. CDR3 length: 15 residues. Trimming took 2 bases from V and 0 from J, leaving 8 bases between them. Supplemented by reference TRBV28 and TRBJ1-3, the full variable domain reads DVKVTQSSRYLVKRTGEKVFLECVQDMDHENMFWYRQDPGLGLRLIYFSYDVKMKEKGDIPEGYSVSREKKERFSLILESASTNQTSMYLCASSLGQYSGNTIYFGEGSWLTVV.

The rearrangement joins TRBV27 to TRBJ1-1, with D perhaps matching TRBD1 (5 bases). Germline CDR1 is MNHEY and CDR2 is SMNVEV (reference sequence). The CDR3 covers 14 residues. V was clipped by 4 bases and J by 1 base, with 10 bases between them. CDR3 coding DNA: TGTGCCAGCAGTTATCTTGGGGGGAACACTGAAGCTTTCTTT. Amino acid sequence: CASSYLGGNTEAFF.

A single count supports this clone. V usage is TRBV27 and J usage is TRBJ1-6, with TRBD1 matching over 7 bases. The CDR3 totals 14 residues. Germline lookup yields CDR1 MNHEY and CDR2 SMNVEV (reference sequence). The junction had 3 bases not matched to a gene; V was cut back by 2 bases and J by 8 bases. The CDR3 sequence is CASSLEGAYSPLHF. The CDR3, as DNA: TGTGCCAGCAGTTTAGAGGGGGCCTATTCACCCCTCCACTTT.